This is a list of T cell receptor beta chains from one sample in a study of blood T cells in healthy people across ages. TCRdb reanalysed the 5' RACE reads using MiXCR and keeps one entry per CDR3 protein. This sample carries 1,800,000 or so distinct CDR3 sequences, roughly two fifths of them seen once, and the ten largest clones take 20% to 25%. The sequencing input was blood. These TCRs come from a human donor in good health. Each CDR3 is given with its conserved first and last residue. D genes are given only for firm matches.

TRBJ1-2 | TRBV29-1 | - | 13 | CSGLESARLGYTF
TRBJ1-5 | TRBV4-3 | - | 13 | CASSWDGAQPQHF
TRBJ1-2 | TRBV2 | - | 12 | CATRSGGDGYTF
TRBJ2-7 | TRBV7-9 | TRBD2 | 13 | CASSSSGRNEQYF
TRBJ2-1 | TRBV29-1 | TRBD2 | 10 | CSVGGRGQFF
TRBJ2-5 | TRBV7-8 | TRBD1 | 16 | CASSQKRTGPRQTQYF
TRBJ2-7 | TRBV7-3 | - | 14 | CASNLNPGSYEQYF
TRBJ2-1 | TRBV20-1 | - | 15 | CSARDPGRYNNEQFF
TRBJ1-1 | TRBV29-1 | - | 12 | CSVLSGKPEAFF
TRBJ1-1 | TRBV7-9 | - | 14 | CVSSYTTGYPEAFF
TRBJ1-2 | TRBV4-3 | - | 15 | CASSQRRDPIYGYTF
TRBJ1-1 | TRBV5-1 | TRBD1 | 16 | CASSKTTGIRNTEAFF
TRBJ1-1 | TRBV7-6 | - | 14 | CASSLASTATEAFF
TRBJ2-3 | TRBV20-1 | - | 12 | CSAPDVPDTQYF
TRBJ2-5 | TRBV7-2 | - | 12 | CASSSPPVTQYF
TRBJ2-7 | TRBV24-1 | - | 16 | CATSDPRGGSPYEQYF
TRBJ2-3 | TRBV12-3/TRBV12-4 | - | 14 | CASSLRAGKDTQYF
TRBJ2-7 | TRBV29-1 | - | 15 | CSRLNRGHDIYEQYF
TRBJ2-1 | TRBV6-2/TRBV6-3 | TRBD1 | 16 | CASGDRGGGSYNEQFF
- | TRBV5-1 | TRBD2 | 18 | CASSLDHWSGGTVYEQYF
TRBJ2-7 | TRBV7-6 | - | 15 | CASSLRTGTTYEQYF
TRBJ1-4 | TRBV20-1 | TRBD1 | 17 | CSAREPGTDATNEKLFF
TRBJ1-4 | TRBV5-1 | - | 18 | CASSLKAGSGVANEKLFF
TRBJ1-5 | TRBV7-2 | TRBD1 | 15 | CASDTDRALGQPQHF
TRBJ2-5 | TRBV24-1 | - | 12 | CATSPGMETQYF
TRBJ2-3 | TRBV7-2 | - | 15 | CASSSTGWGTDTQYF
TRBJ2-1 | TRBV12-3/TRBV12-4 | - | 13 | CASRSEGSPEQFF
- | TRBV5-1 | - | 13 | CASSLRGDSEQYF
TRBJ2-4 | TRBV20-1 | TRBD2 | 19 | CSALRSLGEAGGLKNIQYF
TRBJ2-6 | TRBV28 | TRBD1 | 19 | CASSNILGQGASGANVLTF
TRBJ2-3 | TRBV28 | TRBD2 | 13 | CASTGGATDTQYF
TRBJ1-4 | TRBV29-1 | TRBD1 | 15 | CSVSTGAGEDEKLFF
TRBJ2-2 | TRBV9 | - | 12 | CASTSEAGELFF
TRBJ1-2 | TRBV7-2 | - | 16 | CASMSWTAKQDYGYTF
TRBJ2-1 | TRBV12-3/TRBV12-4 | TRBD2 | 10 | CACGGQGTFF
TRBJ2-7 | TRBV4-2 | - | 15 | CASSPAPGISYEQYF
TRBJ1-5 | TRBV5-6 | - | 17 | CASSSRSLWWGNQPQHF
TRBJ2-5 | TRBV7-8 | TRBD2 | 16 | CASSVGTSRGWGEQYF
TRBJ1-6 | TRBV6-6 | TRBD1 | 16 | CASSGTGTIFNSPLHF
TRBJ2-1 | TRBV5-5 | - | 14 | CASSLGPAYNEQSF
TRBJ2-7 | TRBV20-1 | TRBD1 | 15 | CSASPGQGASYEQYF
TRBJ2-1 | TRBV7-2 | - | 15 | CASSHTPESYNEQFF
TRBJ1-2 | TRBV28 | - | 12 | CASTSSGAGYTF
TRBJ2-3 | TRBV7-6 | - | 14 | CASSHPQGAATQYF
TRBJ2-7 | TRBV7-2 | TRBD2 | 17 | CASSLDSAGGTSGEQYF
TRBJ1-1 | TRBV4-1 | TRBD1 | 15 | CASSLWTGFGTEAFF
TRBJ2-1 | TRBV6-2/TRBV6-3 | TRBD2 | 14 | CASSLTSGGLEQFF
TRBJ1-5 | TRBV20-1 | - | 14 | CSAASGLPNQPQHF
TRBJ2-3 | TRBV6-5 | TRBD2 | 16 | CASSYGLAGGWDTQYF
TRBJ2-3 | TRBV12-3/TRBV12-4 | TRBD1 | 14 | CASTWTGPTDTQYF